The 32 T cell receptor beta chains below were found in one sample sequenced in a study of patients and donors after allogeneic stem cell transplantation. TCRdb reprocessed the RT-PCR reads with MiXCR, giving one entry per CDR3 protein. The sample yields a few hundred thousand distinct CDR3 sequences, around an eighth seen once. Material for sequencing was blood, either unsorted or a sorted T cell fraction (not recorded which). All receptors come from a human donor who was either an allogeneic HSCT recipient or a stem cell or donor lymphocyte infusion donor (not recorded which). It is not recorded whose cells these are; they may come from a transplant donor.

V is TRBV6-5 and J is TRBJ1-1; D not certain. The CDR3 is 12 amino acids. Per the germline V gene, CDR1 is MNHEY and CDR2 is SVGAGI. V lost 7 bases and J lost 4, with 10 bases in between. The CDR3 DNA sequence: TGTGCCAGCACTGGGGTCCGCACTGAAGCTTTCTTT. As protein: CASTGVRTEAFF.

This clonotype was observed a handful of times. This sequence joins TRBV5-4 and TRBJ1-3; 7 bases agree with TRBD1. The CDR3 spans 16 residues. Germline loops: CDR1 SGHNT, CDR2 YYREEE (reference sequence). V was clipped by 4 bases and J by 2 bases; unmatched bases: 9. CDR3 DNA: TGTGCCAGCAGCAGAAGACAGGGAGGGGCTGGAAACACCATATATTTT. Translated: CASSRRQGGAGNTIYF.

This clonotype was seen more than once but under ten times. The chain uses TRBV5-1 and TRBJ2-7; TRBD2 might be the D (6 bases). The CDR3 totals 16 residues. CDR1 and CDR2 (germline): SGHRS, YFSETQ. Trimming stripped 0 bases from V and 0 bases from J, with 13 bases between. This chain's CDR3 is CASSLGGTTSSYEQYF. CDR3 nucleotide sequence: TGCGCCAGCAGCTTGGGCGGGACGACTAGCTCCTACGAGCAGTACTTC.

This clonotype was seen at least ten times. The chain recombines TRBV15 with TRBJ2-1; D might be TRBD1 or TRBD2, each matching 5 bases. The length of the CDR3 is 18 residues. The germline CDR1 and CDR2 sequences are LNHNV and YYDKDF (reference sequence). V was cut by 0 bases and J by 0 bases, with 15 bases left in between. Here the CDR3 reads CATSREKGRSSSYNEQFF. CDR3 DNA: TGTGCCACCAGCAGAGAAAAGGGACGTTCAAGCTCCTACAATGAGCAGTTCTTC.

This clonotype was observed at least ten times. The chain links TRBV20-1 to TRBJ1-4; the match to TRBD1 covers 10 bases. The length of the CDR3 is 13 residues. Germline CDR1 and CDR2: DFQATT and SNEGSKA (reference sequence). Trimming removed 6 bases from V and 7 bases from J; junction bases left unmatched: 5. CDR3 bases: TGCAGTGCCCTGACAGGGGGCACTGAAAAACTGTTTTTT. Encoded protein: CSALTGGTEKLFF.

In this sample, this clonotype turned up a few times. This chain uses TRBV6-5 with TRBJ1-1, with a tentative D call TRBD1 (5 bases). The CDR3 runs 14 residues. Trimming cost V 2 bases and J 0 bases, with 7 bases left between them. Germline CDR1 is MNHEY and CDR2 is SVGAGI. The DNA for the CDR3 is TGTGCCAGCAGTTACGGGGGTATGAACACTGAAGCTTTCTTT. Residues: CASSYGGMNTEAFF.

This clonotype has at least ten counts. The V gene is TRBV5-1, the J gene TRBJ2-6; D is undetermined. CDR3 length: 17 residues. V was clipped by 3 bases and J by 0 bases, with 13 bases between them. The germline gives CDR1 SGHRS, CDR2 YFSETQ. The CDR3 DNA follows: TGCGCCAGCAGCTGGACCGGGTACAGCTCTGGGGCCAACGTCCTGACTTTC. Protein: CASSWTGYSSGANVLTF.

The V call is TRBV4-1, the J call TRBJ2-3, with D tentatively TRBD1 (5 bases). Trimming took off 3 bases at V and 3 bases at J, with 7 bases between the two ends. CDR3 length equals 13 residues. Germline V gene lookup returns CDR1 MGHRA and CDR2 YSYEKL. Here the CDR3 DNA reads TGCGCCAGCAGCCACCAGGGAACAGATACGCAGTATTTT. Translated, it gives CASSHQGTDTQYF.

Remarks on this clonotype: An end of the junction does not agree with germline; a read error may underlie this. The chain couples TRBV6-2 or TRBV6-3 to TRBJ2-7, with 7 bases matching TRBD1. Germline CDR1 reads MNHEY; CDR2 reads SVGEGT. The CDR3 runs to 11 residues. The DNA of the CDR3 is TGTGCCAGCAGCACACAGGGGCAGAGAGACTTC. This encodes CASSTQGQRDF.

J is TRBJ1-1 and V is TRBV3-1; weak D call: TRBD1 (5 bases). In germline, CDR1 is LGHDT, CDR2 YNNKEL (reference sequence). The CDR3 loop spans 14 amino acids. Between the trimmed V and J ends, which lost 1 base and 3 bases, there was a span of 9 bases. As DNA, the CDR3 is TGTGCCAGCAGCCAAGGGGGCCAGGACACTGAAGCTTTCTTT. Translated: CASSQGGQDTEAFF.

There are many counts of this clonotype. The chain couples TRBV12-3 or TRBV12-4 to TRBJ2-1; 12 bases fit TRBD2. The CDR3 runs 15 residues. Trimming cost V 4 bases and J 7 bases; bases outside gene matches: 5. CDR3 DNA: TGTGCCAGCAGTTCTGCCGGGACTAGCGGGAATGAGCAGTTCTTC. Amino acid sequence: CASSSAGTSGNEQFF.

V gene TRBV28 combines with J gene TRBJ1-1; 9 nucleotides agree with TRBD1. Per the germline V gene, CDR1 is MDHEN and CDR2 is SYDVKM. Trimming removed 6 bases from V and 4 bases from J; junction bases left unmatched: 18. The CDR3 consists of 18 residues. DNA for the CDR3: TGTGCCAGCAGCGGGACAGGGCCTGCGAGTTTTAAAGGCACTGAAGCTTTCTTT. Translated: CASSGTGPASFKGTEAFF.

The rearrangement links TRBV18 to TRBJ2-1; 9 nucleotides match TRBD2. The CDR3 has 16 amino acids. The ends lost 2 bases at V and 3 bases at J; junction bases unmatched: 5. CDR1 and CDR2 (germline): KGHSH, LQKENI. This CDR3 is CASSPSLAGDYNEQFF. CDR3 sequence (DNA): TGTGCCAGCTCACCATCCTTAGCGGGGGACTACAATGAGCAGTTCTTC.

The chain couples TRBV2 to TRBJ1-1; D not resolved. Germline V lookup: CDR1 SNHLY, CDR2 FYNNEI. The CDR3 runs to 13 residues. The V gene lost 3 bases and the J gene lost 1 base, with 6 bases spanning the gap. The CDR3 region is CASSDTENTEAFF. The CDR3 DNA sequence: TGTGCCAGCAGTGACACAGAGAACACTGAAGCTTTCTTT. Together with reference TRBV2 and TRBJ1-1, the CDR3 gives the full variable domain: EPEVTQTPSHQVTQMGQEVILRCVPISNHLYFYWYRQILGQKVEFLVSFYNNEISEKSEIFDDQFSVERPDGSNFTLKIRSTKLEDSAMYFCASSDTENTEAFFGQGTRLTVV.

This chain joins TRBV7-3 and TRBJ1-3; TRBD1 aligns across 8 bases. Looked up from germline, CDR1 is SGHTA and CDR2 is FQGTGA. The junction had 6 bases not matched to a gene; V was cut back by 10 bases and J by 4 bases. The CDR3 is 13 residues long. CDR3 residues: CATADRAGNTIYF. In nucleotides, the CDR3 is TGTGCCACCGCGGACAGGGCAGGAAACACCATATATTTT. The full variable domain, with the rest looked up from reference TRBV7-3 and TRBJ1-3, is GAGVSQTPSNKVTEKGKYVELRCDPISGHTALYWYRQSLGQGPEFLIYFQGTGAADDSGLPNDRFFAVRPEGSVSTLKIQRTERGDSAVYLCATADRAGNTIYFGEGSWLTVV.

V usage is TRBV10-3 and J usage is TRBJ1-1, with 9 nucleotides matching TRBD1. The CDR3 consists of 15 residues. Trimming at V came to 4 bases and at J to 5 bases, leaving 8 bases not matched to a gene. The germline gives CDR1 ENHRY, CDR2 SYGVKD. Here the CDR3 reads CAISVGDREGTEAFF. The CDR3 DNA follows: TGTGCCATCAGTGTGGGGGACAGGGAAGGAACTGAAGCTTTCTTT.

This chain links TRBV15 with TRBJ1-3; D remains ambiguous. The CDR3 runs 15 residues. Germline V gene sequence: CDR1 LNHNV, CDR2 YYDKDF (reference sequence). V lost 5 bases to trimming and J lost 2 bases, with 13 bases between them. The CDR3 loop reads CATSPRPITGNTIYF. Written as DNA, the CDR3 is TGTGCCACCAGCCCGCGCCCCATCACTGGAAACACCATATATTTT.

This clonotype was picked up a small number of times. This chain connects TRBV5-1 to TRBJ2-7, with 10 bases matching TRBD1. There are 14 residues in the CDR3. Germline V gives CDR1 SGHRS, CDR2 YFSETQ. V lost 4 bases and J lost 6; bases outside the gene matches: 7. The chain's CDR3 is CASSPRTGGSEQYF. Written as DNA, the CDR3 is TGCGCCAGCAGCCCCCGGACAGGGGGTTCCGAGCAGTACTTC.

V usage is TRBV5-1 and J usage is TRBJ2-3, with a weak D call TRBD2 (5 bases). The CDR3 loop spans 15 amino acids. Germline V gives CDR1 SGHRS, CDR2 YFSETQ. The germline V and J ends were trimmed by 4 bases and 0 bases, with 12 bases remaining between them. Here the CDR3 DNA reads TGCGCCAGCAGCCTCCGGGGTGCTAGCACAGATACGCAGTATTTT. This translates into CASSLRGASTDTQYF. The variable domain in full, with the rest retrieved from reference TRBV5-1 and TRBJ2-3, is KAGVTQTPRYLIKTRGQQVTLSCSPISGHRSVSWYQQTPGQGLQFLFEYFSETQRNKGNFPGRFSGRQFSNSRSEMNVSTLELGDSALYLCASSLRGASTDTQYFGPGTRLTVL.

The rearrangement uses TRBV5-6 and TRBJ2-3; TRBD2 matches 8 bases. CDR1 is SGHDT and CDR2 is YYEEEE in the germline V gene. With V trimmed by 3 bases and J by 2 bases, 8 bases remained unmatched. There are 16 residues in the CDR3. This CDR3 reads CASSSSLAELTDTQYF. Written as DNA, the CDR3 is TGTGCCAGCAGCTCTTCACTAGCGGAGCTCACAGATACGCAGTATTTT.

The sample holds a few counts of this clonotype. The V and J genes are TRBV20-1 and TRBJ2-1; TRBD2 matches at 15 bases. Losses at the gene ends were 1 base for V and 0 bases for J; bases not matched to a gene: 10. Germline lookup yields CDR1 DFQATT and CDR2 SNEGSKA (reference sequence). This CDR3 has 20 residues. The CDR3 sequence is CSARVSGTSGGSSSYNEQFF. CDR3 nucleotide sequence: TGCAGTGCTAGAGTGTCTGGGACTAGCGGGGGGTCCAGCTCCTACAATGAGCAGTTCTTC.

Many counts were recorded for this clonotype. The V and J genes are TRBV24-1 and TRBJ2-1; TRBD2 matches at 9 bases. Per the germline V gene, CDR1 is KGHDR and CDR2 is SFDVKD. V lost 5 bases to trimming and J lost 6 bases; unmatched junction nucleotides: 10. CDR3 length equals 16 residues. Written as DNA, the CDR3 is TGTGCCACCAGTGGAATAGCGGGAGCACCCCCCAATGAGCAGTTCTTC. Amino acids: CATSGIAGAPPNEQFF.

This chain uses TRBV7-6 with TRBJ2-7, with D uncertain. The ends were cut back, 1 base at V and 2 bases at J, with 12 bases in the middle. In germline, CDR1 is SGHVS, CDR2 FNYEAQ. This CDR3 spans 15 amino acids. CDR3 amino acids: CASSLGSSPPYEQYF. The CDR3 DNA is TGTGCCAGCAGCTTAGGAAGTTCCCCCCCCTACGAGCAGTACTTC.

In this sample, this clonotype turned up a few times. The chain uses TRBV18 and TRBJ1-2; the D is unclear. There are 13 residues in the CDR3. Germline lookup yields CDR1 KGHSH and CDR2 LQKENI. Trimming removed 2 bases at V and 2 bases at J, with 6 bases between. CDR3 protein: CASSPVTNYGYTF. As DNA, the CDR3 is TGTGCCAGCTCACCAGTTACGAACTATGGCTACACCTTC.

This clonotype was seen ten or more times. V is TRBV29-1 and J is TRBJ1-6; 7 bases are a match to TRBD1. Looked up from germline, CDR1 is SQVTM and CDR2 is ANQGSEA. V lost 6 bases and J lost 8; bases outside the gene matches: 4. This CDR3 spans 12 amino acids. The CDR3 DNA reads TGCAGCGTGCGAACAGGGGATTCACCCCTCCACTTT. Its protein is CSVRTGDSPLHF.

This clonotype was picked up a small number of times. V usage is TRBV4-3 and J usage is TRBJ2-7, with TRBD1 as a possible D gene (6 bases). CDR3 size: 17 residues. Trimming cost V 4 bases and J 1 base, with 20 bases left between them. Germline V lookup: CDR1 LGHNA, CDR2 YSLEER. CDR3 amino acids: CASSLGVTGFQSYEQYF. The CDR3 DNA reads as TGCGCCAGCAGCCTTGGTGTTACAGGGTTTCAGTCCTACGAGCAGTACTTC.

In this sample, this clonotype turned up a few times. The genes are TRBV6-6 and TRBJ2-7; possible D gene TRBD1, 5 bases. The V end was cut by 4 bases, the J end by 4 bases, with 8 bases between. CDR3 size: 12 residues. Germline values: CDR1 MNHNY, CDR2 SVGAGI (reference sequence). The CDR3 sequence is CASSFQGYEQYF. The CDR3 region has the DNA TGTGCCAGCAGTTTTCAGGGTTACGAGCAGTACTTC.

The rearrangement links TRBV2 to TRBJ2-3; possible D gene TRBD2, 7 bases. Trimming left V 3 bases short and J 2 bases short, with 12 bases between. Germline V gene lookup returns CDR1 SNHLY and CDR2 FYNNEI. The CDR3 spans 15 residues. DNA for the CDR3: TGTGCCAGCAGTGATGTCGGGGGGCTCACAGATACGCAGTATTTT. This encodes CASSDVGGLTDTQYF.

This clonotype was recorded at least ten times. V gene TRBV25-1 combines with J gene TRBJ1-1; TRBD1 matches at 9 bases. Germline CDR1 and CDR2: MGHDK and SYGVNS. After removal of 1 base from V and 4 bases from J, the junction contained 4 bases not matched to a gene. The CDR3 contains 15 residues. The CDR3 DNA reads TGTGCCAGCAGTGAATTCGGACAGGGGAGCACTGAAGCTTTCTTT. Amino acids: CASSEFGQGSTEAFF. The variable domain in full, completed from reference TRBV25-1 and TRBJ1-1, reads EADIYQTPRYLVIGTGKKITLECSQTMGHDKMYWYQQDPGMELHLIHYSYGVNSTEKGDLSSESTVSRIRTEHFPLTLESARPSHTSQYLCASSEFGQGSTEAFFGQGTRLTVV.

At least ten counts were recorded for this clonotype. V and J are TRBV3-1 and TRBJ2-5; 9 bases map to TRBD2. Germline values: CDR1 LGHDT, CDR2 YNNKEL (reference sequence). There are 12 residues in the CDR3. V shed 6 bases and J 5 bases; nucleotides not matched to a gene: 1. DNA for the CDR3: TGTGCCAGCAGAGCGGGGGGCGAGACCCAGTACTTC. It is translated as CASRAGGETQYF.

This chain uses TRBV5-6 with TRBJ1-3; no reliable D call. V dropped 4 bases and J dropped 0 bases, with 11 bases sitting between them. The CDR3 has 15 residues. Germline assignment: CDR1 SGHDT and CDR2 YYEEEE. For the CDR3, the DNA is TGTGCCAGCAGCCAGAGACTCTCCTCTGGAAACACCATATATTTT. This gives the protein CASSQRLSSGNTIYF.

Here the CDR3 reads CASRLPISPLHF. The CDR3 bases are TGTGCCAGCAGGTTACCCATTTCACCCCTCCACTTT. This chain connects TRBV12-3 or TRBV12-4 to TRBJ1-6, with D hard to call. This CDR3 is built from 12 residues. Trimming shortened V by 6 bases and J by 9 bases, and 9 bases separated the two germline ends.